This TCR beta chain was identified in a study of blood T cell repertoires in COVID-19 (dated by TCRdb to 2020 to 2022). About the full investigation: Collaborator samples came from the United States, Italy and Spain and covered acute and convalescent phases of COVID-19. The prospective study material was composed of cDNA or gDNA derived from T cells, B-cell-depleted T cells, or PBMCs. Subjects who had been exposed to COVID-19, were actively infected with it, or had recovered from it provided the deeply sampled blood TCRbeta repertoires that made up the dataset. The repertoires were released in a freely available public database meant as a resource for research on the immune response to SARS-CoV-2. Samples were obtained from the ongoing ImmuneRACE study (first 160 participants) and from 1,000 to 1,500 subjects provided by 6 global collaborators. The sample metadata nearly always contained a de-identified subject ID, COVID-19 status, age in years and sex. Where HLA class I and class II types were available, the types were taken from metadata supplied by the sample provider, not from assay-based typing. What the research found in general, with its limitations: How much clinical and demographic metadata was included differed by source and by participant, and the metadata was provided uncurated.

The immunoSEQ Assay, a bias-controlled multiplex PCR, was used to amplify TCRbeta CDR3 regions from genomic DNA. The paper's processing steps were these. Within the assay, amplification of reference gene primers was used to estimate how many nucleated cells each sample contained. To quantify the absolute abundance of each unique TCRbeta CDR3 rearrangement, sequence reads were collapsed and filtered. For each sample, productive Simpson clonality was calculated by taking the square root of Simpson's diversity index across productive rearrangements. Not all clones reach the TCRdb copy of this immuneACCESS table, which keeps in-frame sequences only. Checked studies attribute under half of the gap to unresolved V genes and leave the rest unexplained. V, J and clone size are those of that table, while D and trimming were read from the DNA. For this sample there are under 250,000 clones; roughly nine tenths appear just once. Around 3% of the sample is in the top ten clones.

The collaborating institutions used their own protocols to collect whole blood in K2EDTA tubes. For TCRbeta analysis, collaborators shipped samples in one of three forms: frozen whole blood, isolated PBMCs, or DNA extracted from either of those sample types. V is reduced by 0 bases and J by 4 bases, leaving a spacing of 13 bases between them. Including cysteine and phenylalanine, the CDR3 has 15 amino acids. Solely the CDR3 DNA is kept, with 45 bases framed from the first base. The germline V gene supplies CDR1 SGHDT and CDR2 YYEEEE. As regards this clone: Its antigen is still unknown. Base quality data are lacking; no much larger clone is found one base away.

The source material was peripheral blood. The sequence links TRBV5-6 to TRBJ1-2, with the D gene call left open. This receptor was obtained from a man younger than 30 with active or convalescent COVID-19. The CDR3 region: CASSLDAGPLYGYTF. The DNA sequence follows: TGTGCCAGCAGCTTGGATGCAGGTCCCCTCTATGGCTACACCTTC. With the rest looked up from the reference TRBV5-6 and TRBJ1-2 genes rather than sequenced, the full variable domain is DAGVTQSPTHLIKTRGQQVTLRCSPKSGHDTVSWYQQALGQGPQFIFQYYEEEERQRGNFPDRFSGHQFPNYSSELNVNALLLGDSALYLCASSLDAGPLYGYTFGSGTRLTVV.